A selection of T cell receptor beta chains follows, all from one sample in a study of beta chain features in type 1 diabetes. Clones were read by immunoSEQ multiplex PCR, and TCRdb kept only the in-frame ones, dropping some. The sample carries roughly 51,000 clones, around half recorded once. Material for sequencing was Tregs from blood. These receptors were taken from a woman between 40 and 50 years old with type 1 diabetes. The CDR3 runs from the conserved cysteine through the conserved F or W. D genes are given only for firm matches. Clone size is stated in some rows and not others, as once, few, many or a class when expanded.

j_call	d_call	v_call	clone_size	cdr3_nt	cdr3_aa
TRBJ2-1	NA	TRBV9	NA	TGTGCCAGCAGCGTAGGAATGACTATTTCCTACAATGAGCAGTTCTTC	CASSVGMTISYNEQFF
TRBJ2-1	TRBD1	TRBV28	NA	TGTGCCAGCAGTCAACCGGGACAGGGGGCTAATGAGCAGTTCTTC	CASSQPGQGANEQFF
TRBJ1-5	TRBD1	TRBV18	NA	TGTGCCAGCTCACTGACAGGGATTAGAGGTCAGCCCCAGCATTTT	CASSLTGIRGQPQHF
TRBJ2-5	TRBD1	TRBV5-1	NA	TGCGCCAGCAGCTTGGGAGGGGGCGTAGAGACCCAGTACTTC	CASSLGGGVETQYF
TRBJ2-1	NA	TRBV10-3	few	TGTGCCATCAGTGTAGGGGGCAATGAGCAGTTCTTC	CAISVGGNEQFF
TRBJ1-4	NA	TRBV7-3	NA	TGTGCCAGCAGCGCCCAGTTCGGGAAGAATCGCAATGAAAAACTGTTTTTT	CASSAQFGKNRNEKLFF
TRBJ2-7	TRBD1	TRBV28	NA	TGTGCCAGCAGCCTATTGGGACAGGGTCAACAGAAGCAGTACTTC	CASSLLGQGQQKQYF
TRBJ1-2	NA	TRBV11-2	NA	TGTGCCAGCAGCTTAGATCTGGTCGGGGGCTACACCTTC	CASSLDLVGGYTF
TRBJ1-5	TRBD1	TRBV7-3	few	TGTGCCAGCAGCTTCGCAGGGGGGCAGCCCCAGCATTTT	CASSFAGGQPQHF
TRBJ1-1	TRBD1	TRBV29-1	NA	TGCAGCGTTGGGACAGGGGGCCGCACTGAAGCTTTCTTT	CSVGTGGRTEAFF
TRBJ2-4	TRBD2	TRBV28	NA	TGTGCCAGCAGTTCGCGCCCAGCGGGAGGTTACATTCAGTACTTC	CASSSRPAGGYIQYF
TRBJ2-7	TRBD1	TRBV4-3	NA	TGCGCCAGCAGCCAAGATCCCCCAGGGGGCTCCTACGAGCAGTACTTC	CASSQDPPGGSYEQYF
TRBJ2-1	NA	TRBV7-9	NA	TGTGCCAGCAGCCCGCGGGGCCTAGGAGGCTCCTACAATGAGCAGTTCTTC	CASSPRGLGGSYNEQFF
TRBJ1-2	TRBD1	TRBV2	NA	TGTGCCGCGGCCGGGACAGGGGATGGCTACACCTTC	CAAAGTGDGYTF
TRBJ1-1	NA	TRBV6-6	NA	TGTGCCAGCAGTTCCCCGGGAGCAGGGCACACTGAAGCTTTCTTT	CASSSPGAGHTEAFF
TRBJ2-3	NA	TRBV27	NA	TGTGCCAGCAGTTTACGGCTGGGCTCCACAGATACGCAGTATTTT	CASSLRLGSTDTQYF
TRBJ2-1	NA	TRBV7-6	few	TGTGCCAGCAGCTTAATCGCGGACTCCTACAATGAGCAGTTCTTC	CASSLIADSYNEQFF
TRBJ2-5	NA	TRBV7-9	NA	TGTGCCAGCAGCTCCCAGACAATTCAAGAGACCCAGTACTTC	CASSSQTIQETQYF
TRBJ1-1	NA	TRBV19	NA	TGTGCCAGCGGTTTCGGGTACACTGAAGCTTTCTTT	CASGFGYTEAFF
TRBJ1-1	TRBD1	TRBV29-1	NA	TGCAGCGTTTGGGACAGATACAGGGAGGACACTGAAGCTTTCTTT	CSVWDRYREDTEAFF
TRBJ2-2	NA	TRBV18	NA	TGTGCCAGCTCACAGAACAGGGGAGGAACCGGGGAGCTGTTTTTT	CASSQNRGGTGELFF
TRBJ2-1	TRBD2	TRBV2	NA	TGTGCCAGCACCTCCAGCGGGGGGGCCAATGAGCAGTTCTTC	CASTSSGGANEQFF
TRBJ1-2	NA	TRBV7-2	NA	TGTGCCAGCAGCTTACAGGGAGGGCAGGGCTATGGCTACACCTTC	CASSLQGGQGYGYTF
TRBJ2-7	TRBD2	TRBV27	NA	TGTGCCAGCAGCTTCGACCCGGCGGGAGTATTGCAGTACTTC	CASSFDPAGVLQYF
TRBJ1-6	NA	TRBV7-9	NA	TGTGCCAGCAGCTTTCGGAATTCACCCCTCCACTTT	CASSFRNSPLHF
TRBJ2-7	TRBD1	TRBV7-9	few	TGTGCCAGCAGCTTAGGGGACAGGGACTACGAGCAGTACTTC	CASSLGDRDYEQYF
TRBJ2-7	NA	TRBV5-1	few	TGCGCCAGCAGCTTAAACGTTATTCAGGGATACGAGCAGTACTTC	CASSLNVIQGYEQYF
TRBJ1-2	NA	TRBV7-2	few	TGTGCCAGCAGCTCACGGACTGCAGCGGCCTTC	CASSSRTAAAF
TRBJ2-1	TRBD2	TRBV27	medium-sized	TGTGCCAGCTCAAGGGGGACTAGCGCGTCGGGGCAGTTCTTC	CASSRGTSASGQFF